Here is one T cell receptor beta chain with its context. The data belong to a study of shared clonotypes between healthy human individuals. Per the germline V gene, CDR1 is KGHSH and CDR2 is LQKENI. The CDR3 is made up of 16 amino acids. V was trimmed by 6 bases and J by 1 base, leaving 18 bases between them. Sequencing used immunoSEQ multiplex PCR; TCRdb keeps in-frame clones, though not all of them. The repertoire includes about 2.4 million clones, around 90% of them detected once, and roughly 0.15% sits in the top ten. J is TRBJ1-1 and V is TRBV18, with D uncertain. The specimen sequenced was naive CD4+ T cells sorted from blood. Subset specified: CD45RA+ positively selected. The receptor comes from a young man in good health. CDR3 sequence (DNA): TGTGCCAGCTCTACACTAGATGCACAGACGAACACTGAAGCTTTCTTT. It specifies CASSTLDAQTNTEAFF.